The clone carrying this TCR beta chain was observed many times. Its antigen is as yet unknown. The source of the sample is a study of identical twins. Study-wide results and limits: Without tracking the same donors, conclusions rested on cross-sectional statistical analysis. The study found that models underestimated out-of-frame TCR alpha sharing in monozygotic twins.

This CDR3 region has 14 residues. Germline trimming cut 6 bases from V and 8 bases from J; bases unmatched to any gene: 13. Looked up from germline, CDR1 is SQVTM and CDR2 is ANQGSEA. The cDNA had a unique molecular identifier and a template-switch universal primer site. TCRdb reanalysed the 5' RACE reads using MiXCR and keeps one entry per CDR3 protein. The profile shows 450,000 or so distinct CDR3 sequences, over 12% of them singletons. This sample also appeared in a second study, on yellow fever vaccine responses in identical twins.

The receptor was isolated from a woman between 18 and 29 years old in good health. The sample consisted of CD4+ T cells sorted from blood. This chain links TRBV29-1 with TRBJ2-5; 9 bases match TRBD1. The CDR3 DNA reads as TGCAGCGTGACTCCGGGACAGGGAAAAGGAACCCAGTACTTC. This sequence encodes CSVTPGQGKGTQYF.